The 14 T cell receptor beta chains presented below share a single source sample, sequenced in a study of blood T cells in healthy people across ages. The use of a sample-barcoded 5' primer and a J-beta primer mix characterized a second PCR of roughly 7 to 11 cycles. TCRdb recomputed calls from the 5' RACE reads with MiXCR, one row per CDR3 protein. The sample has 600,000 to 850,000 distinct CDR3 sequences; roughly 25% are singletons. The same data also went into a second study, on T cells of mothers and their children.

The sample taken for sequencing was blood. These receptors came from a boy aged 10-17 years in good health.

The chain is built from TRBV20-1 and TRBJ1-2; 9 bases align to TRBD1. Unmatched junction bases numbered 4, after V lost 3 bases and J lost 5 bases. The CDR3 is made up of 13 amino acids. Germline V gives CDR1 DFQATT, CDR2 SNEGSKA (reference sequence). CDR3 nucleotide sequence: TGCAGTGCTAGGCCGACAGGGGGATATGGCTACACCTTC. This codes for CSARPTGGYGYTF.

This clonotype was observed a handful of times. The chain combines TRBV14 with TRBJ1-5; D is perhaps TRBD1 (5 bases). V lost 4 bases and J lost 1, with 17 bases in between. The CDR3 spans 17 residues. Looked up from germline, CDR1 is SGHDN and CDR2 is FVKESK. The CDR3 region is CASSLTLRGSSNQPQHF. CDR3 nucleotide sequence: TGTGCCAGCAGCCTCACGTTGAGGGGTTCCAGCAATCAGCCCCAGCATTTT. Complete variable domain (other parts from reference TRBV14 and TRBJ1-5): EAGVTQFPSHSVIEKGQTVTLRCDPISGHDNLYWYRRVMGKEIKFLLHFVKESKQDESGMPNNRFLAERTGGTYSTLKVQPAELEDSGVYFCASSLTLRGSSNQPQHFGDGTRLSIL.

In this sample, this clonotype turned up a few times. This chain joins TRBV28 and TRBJ1-2, with 7 bases fitting TRBD1. The CDR3 spans 13 residues. The germline V gene encodes CDR1 MDHEN and CDR2 SYDVKM. The V and J ends lost 6 bases and 8 bases, in that order; junction bases with no gene match: 9. The chain's CDR3 is CASSPGQLMGYTF. CDR3 coding DNA: TGTGCCAGCAGCCCGGGACAGCTTATGGGCTACACCTTC.

Turning to this clonotype: No conserved phenylalanine or tryptophan is present at the end of the CDR3, so a read error is the likely explanation. The chain couples TRBV28 to TRBJ1-1, with no clear D. Trimming shortened V by 5 bases and J by 11 bases, and 21 bases separated the two germline ends. CDR3 size: 14 residues. In germline, CDR1 is MDHEN, CDR2 SYDVKM. The CDR3 DNA is TGTGCCAGCAGTCCCGGTGGACTGTCGGTTAGGGCTTTCCTT. This codes for CASSPGGLSVRAFL.

A word on this clonotype: The CDR3 end shows no conserved phenylalanine or tryptophan, and so a read error is likely. The rearrangement joins TRBV6-2 or TRBV6-3 to TRBJ2-5; D unclear. This CDR3 has 12 amino acids. V was cut by 6 bases and J by 4 bases, with 9 bases left in between. Per germline, CDR1 MNHEY and CDR2 SVGEGT. The CDR3 protein is CASRTRPETQYL. CDR3 nucleotides: TGTGCCAGCAGAACTCGCCCAGAGACCCAGTACCTC.

The rearrangement uses TRBV6-5 and TRBJ2-3; D is perhaps TRBD2 (5 bases). The CDR3 sequence is 14 residues long. V shed 0 bases and J shed 6 bases, with 10 bases lying between them. Germline loops: CDR1 MNHEY, CDR2 SVGAGI. The CDR3 sequence is CASSYSASWDTQYF. CDR3 DNA sequence: TGTGCCAGCAGTTACTCGGCTAGCTGGGATACGCAGTATTTT.

Only a few counts were recorded for this clonotype. J is TRBJ1-2 and V is TRBV2; 7 bases match TRBD1. V gave up 7 bases and J gave up 4 bases; unmatched junction bases: 6. CDR1 SNHLY and CDR2 FYNNEI come from the germline V gene. The CDR3 is 13 residues long. The CDR3 here is CASTSRDSYGYTF. As DNA, the CDR3 is TGTGCCAGCACAAGTCGGGACAGCTATGGCTACACCTTC.

V and J are TRBV28 and TRBJ2-1; possibly TRBD2 for D (5 bases). The CDR3 has 15 residues. Trimming cost V 1 base and J 3 bases, with 10 bases left between them. From germline, CDR1 is MDHEN and CDR2 SYDVKM. Written as DNA, the CDR3 is TGTGCCAGCAGTTTATTAAGGGAGAACTACAATGAGCAGTTCTTC. This gives the protein CASSLLRENYNEQFF.

This clonotype was recorded a few times. The V and J genes are TRBV28 and TRBJ2-1, with D tentatively TRBD2 (6 bases). The assigned J gene may be wrong: the sequence end matches TRBJ2-5 better. CDR1 and CDR2 from the germline V gene are MDHEN and SYDVKM. There are 16 residues in the CDR3. The CDR3 protein is CASSPRGAGYQETQYF. CDR3 bases: TGTGCCAGCAGCCCTCGCGGAGCGGGCTACCAAGAGACCCAGTACTTC.

The J gene is TRBJ1-6, the V gene TRBV7-3; D is perhaps TRBD1 (6 bases). Trimming left V 2 bases short and J 9 bases short, with 14 bases between. The germline V gene encodes CDR1 SGHTA and CDR2 FQGTGA. The CDR3 contains 15 residues. This CDR3 reads CASSLLPGAISPLHF. CDR3 DNA: TGTGCCAGCAGCTTATTACCGGGGGCTATTTCACCCCTCCACTTT.

Note on this clonotype: At one end the junction does not follow the germline gene, possibly because of a read error. The chain recombines TRBV7-7 with TRBJ2-5, with unresolved D. CDR1 is SSHAT, CDR2 FNYEAQ, per germline (reference sequence). The CDR3 runs to 15 residues. The CDR3 sequence is CASSLYDSPPETQYF. Here the CDR3 DNA reads TGTGCTAGCAGCTTGTACGACTCCCCCCCAGAGACCCAGTACTTC. The full variable domain, with the rest looked up from reference TRBV7-7 and TRBJ2-5, is GAGVSQSPRYKVTKRGQDVTLRCDPISSHATLYWYQQALGQGPEFLTYFNYEAQPDKSGLPSDRFSAERPEGSISTLTIQRTEQRDSAMYRCASSLYDSPPETQYFGPGTRLLVL.

There are a few counts of this clonotype. This rearrangement joins TRBV20-1 to TRBJ2-1, with 10 positions matching TRBD2. This CDR3 is 15 amino acids long. With V trimmed by 0 bases and J by 10 bases, 9 bases remained unmatched. The germline CDR1 and CDR2 sequences are DFQATT and SNEGSKA (reference sequence). CDR3 sequence: CSARDLASGRAEQFF. The CDR3, as DNA: TGCAGTGCTAGAGATTTGGCTAGCGGGAGAGCCGAGCAGTTCTTC.

V and J are TRBV20-1 and TRBJ2-5, with D possibly called TRBD1 or TRBD2 (6 bases each). The J call may not be correct, given that the DNA end is closer to TRBJ2-7. Germline-derived CDR1 and CDR2 are DFQATT and SNEGSKA (reference sequence). This CDR3 region has 13 residues. In DNA form, the CDR3 reads TGCAGTGCTAGGTTACGGGGGCGCTACGAGCAGTACTTC. Translation gives CSARLRGRYEQYF.

This clonotype has a handful of counts. The chain uses TRBV7-9 and TRBJ1-4; the D gene is possibly TRBD1 (6 bases). Trimming shortened V by 5 bases and J by 4 bases, and 14 bases separated the two germline ends. Germline lookup yields CDR1 SEHNR and CDR2 FQNEAQ (reference sequence). The CDR3 totals 15 residues. The CDR3 sequence is CASSPPGQSNEKLFF. In DNA form, the CDR3 reads TGTGCCAGCAGCCCGCCCGGACAGAGTAATGAAAAACTGTTTTTT.